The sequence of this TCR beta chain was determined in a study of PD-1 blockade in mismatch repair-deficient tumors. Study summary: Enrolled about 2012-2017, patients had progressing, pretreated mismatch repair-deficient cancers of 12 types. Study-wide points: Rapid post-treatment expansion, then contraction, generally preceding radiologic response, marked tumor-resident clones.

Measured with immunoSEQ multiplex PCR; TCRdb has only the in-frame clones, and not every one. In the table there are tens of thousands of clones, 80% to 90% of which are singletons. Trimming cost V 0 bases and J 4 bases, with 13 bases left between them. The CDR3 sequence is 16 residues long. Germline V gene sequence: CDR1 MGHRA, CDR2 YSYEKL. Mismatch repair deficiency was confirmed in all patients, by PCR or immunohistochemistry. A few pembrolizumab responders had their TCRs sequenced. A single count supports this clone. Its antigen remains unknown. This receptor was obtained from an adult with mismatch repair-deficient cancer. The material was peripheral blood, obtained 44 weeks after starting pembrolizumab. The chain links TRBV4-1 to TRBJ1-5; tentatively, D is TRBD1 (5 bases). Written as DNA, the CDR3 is TGCGCCAGCAGCCAAGATTTTGGGACTTTAAATCAGCCCCAGCATTTT. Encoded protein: CASSQDFGTLNQPQHF.